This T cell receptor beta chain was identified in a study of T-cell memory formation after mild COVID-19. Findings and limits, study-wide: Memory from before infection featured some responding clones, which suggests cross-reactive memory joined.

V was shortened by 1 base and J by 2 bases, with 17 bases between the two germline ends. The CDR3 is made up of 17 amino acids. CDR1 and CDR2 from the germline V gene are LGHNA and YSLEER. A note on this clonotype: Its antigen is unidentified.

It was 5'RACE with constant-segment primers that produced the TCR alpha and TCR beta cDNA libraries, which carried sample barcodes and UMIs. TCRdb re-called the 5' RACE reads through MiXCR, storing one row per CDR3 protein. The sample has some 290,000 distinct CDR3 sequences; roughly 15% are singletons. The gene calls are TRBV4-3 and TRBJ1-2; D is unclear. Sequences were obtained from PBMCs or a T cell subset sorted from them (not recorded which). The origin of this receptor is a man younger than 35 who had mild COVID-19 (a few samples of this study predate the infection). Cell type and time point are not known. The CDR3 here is CASSQALYGDSNYGYTF. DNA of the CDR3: TGCGCCAGCAGCCAAGCTCTTTACGGAGATTCCAACTATGGCTACACCTTC.